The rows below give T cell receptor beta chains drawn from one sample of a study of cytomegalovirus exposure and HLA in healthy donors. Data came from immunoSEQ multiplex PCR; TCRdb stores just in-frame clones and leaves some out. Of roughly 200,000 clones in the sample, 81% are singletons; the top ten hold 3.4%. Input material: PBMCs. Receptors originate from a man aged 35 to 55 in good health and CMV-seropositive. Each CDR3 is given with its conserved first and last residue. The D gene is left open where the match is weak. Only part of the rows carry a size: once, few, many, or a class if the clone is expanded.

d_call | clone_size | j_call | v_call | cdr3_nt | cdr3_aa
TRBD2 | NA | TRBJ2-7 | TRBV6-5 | TGTGCCAGCAGCGGGACTAGCGGCCCCTACGAGCAGTACTTC | CASSGTSGPYEQYF
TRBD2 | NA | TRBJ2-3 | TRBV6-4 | TGTGCCAGCAGTGACGCTGGACTAGCGGGGGGGCCCGATACGCAGTATTTT | CASSDAGLAGGPDTQYF
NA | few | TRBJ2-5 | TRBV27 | TGTGCCAGCAGTTTATCTCATAGAGAGACCCAGTACTTC | CASSLSHRETQYF
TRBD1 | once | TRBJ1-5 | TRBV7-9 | TGTGCCAGCAGCCTAGGGGACAGGGGGAAAGAAGTTGGCAATCAGCCCCAGCATTTT | CASSLGDRGKEVGNQPQHF
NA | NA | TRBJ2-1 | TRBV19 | TGTGCCAGTAGCCCCGGGGTAGCGGAGGTGCAGTTCTTC | CASSPGVAEVQFF
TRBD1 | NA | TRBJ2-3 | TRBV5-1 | TGCGCCAGCAGCCCTGGGTTGGGACAGGGAAATTTGGATACGCAGTATTTT | CASSPGLGQGNLDTQYF
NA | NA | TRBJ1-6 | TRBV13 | TGTGCCAGCAGCTTCCAGGGGAGCTCCTATAATTCACCCCTCCACTTT | CASSFQGSSYNSPLHF
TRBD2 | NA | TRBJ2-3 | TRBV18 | TGTGCCAGCTCACGGACTAGCGGGACGGGAGATACGCAGTATTTT | CASSRTSGTGDTQYF
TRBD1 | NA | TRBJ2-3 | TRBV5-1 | TGCGCCAGCACCGAGACAGGGGGCCCTTCAGATACGCAGTATTTT | CASTETGGPSDTQYF
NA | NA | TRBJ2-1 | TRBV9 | TGTGCCAGCAGCGTAGGGGTAGGAGGGGAGCAGTTCTTC | CASSVGVGGEQFF
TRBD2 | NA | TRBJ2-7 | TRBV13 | TGTGCCAGCAGCCAGCGGACTAGCGGGGGGTCCTACGAGCAGTACTTC | CASSQRTSGGSYEQYF
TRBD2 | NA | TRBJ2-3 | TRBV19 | TGTGCCAGTAGTGCAACTAGCGGGAGGAGTGCAGATACGCAGTATTTT | CASSATSGRSADTQYF
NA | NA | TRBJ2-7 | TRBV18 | TGTGCCAGCTCATCCAGCCCACATTCGACAGGCCCATACGAGCAGTACTTC | CASSSSPHSTGPYEQYF
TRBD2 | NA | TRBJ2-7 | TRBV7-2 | TGTGCCAGCAGCTTAGGTGGGAGGGACCCCCTCTACGAGCAGTACTTC | CASSLGGRDPLYEQYF
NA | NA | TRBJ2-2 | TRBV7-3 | TGTGCCAGCAGCTTGGCCCCGGGCACCGGGGAGCTGTTTTTT | CASSLAPGTGELFF
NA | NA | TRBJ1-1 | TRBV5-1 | TGCGCCAGCCACCAACAGGGTCACAACACTGAAGCTTTCTTT | CASHQQGHNTEAFF
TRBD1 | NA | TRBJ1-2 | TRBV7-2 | TGTGCCAGCACCCCCATTCAGGGGGATGGCTACACCTTC | CASTPIQGDGYTF
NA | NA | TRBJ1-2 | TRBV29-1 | TGCAGTACTAGTTCCGGAACAGGGTATAAGGGGGACACCTTC | CSTSSGTGYKGDTF
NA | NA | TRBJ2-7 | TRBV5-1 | TGCGCCAGCAGCACTGGACCAATCAAGGGGTCCTACGAGCAGTACTTC | CASSTGPIKGSYEQYF
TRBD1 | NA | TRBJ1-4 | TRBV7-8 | TGTGCCAGCAGCCCGGACAGGAGGGGGGAAAAACTGTTTTTT | CASSPDRRGEKLFF
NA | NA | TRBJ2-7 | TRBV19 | TGTGCCAGTAGTAACGGGGGGCACTCCTACGAGCAGTACTTC | CASSNGGHSYEQYF
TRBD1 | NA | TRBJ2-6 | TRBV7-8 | TGTGCCAGCAGCTTCTTTGGACAGGGCTACTCTGGGGCCAACGTCCTGACTTTC | CASSFFGQGYSGANVLTF